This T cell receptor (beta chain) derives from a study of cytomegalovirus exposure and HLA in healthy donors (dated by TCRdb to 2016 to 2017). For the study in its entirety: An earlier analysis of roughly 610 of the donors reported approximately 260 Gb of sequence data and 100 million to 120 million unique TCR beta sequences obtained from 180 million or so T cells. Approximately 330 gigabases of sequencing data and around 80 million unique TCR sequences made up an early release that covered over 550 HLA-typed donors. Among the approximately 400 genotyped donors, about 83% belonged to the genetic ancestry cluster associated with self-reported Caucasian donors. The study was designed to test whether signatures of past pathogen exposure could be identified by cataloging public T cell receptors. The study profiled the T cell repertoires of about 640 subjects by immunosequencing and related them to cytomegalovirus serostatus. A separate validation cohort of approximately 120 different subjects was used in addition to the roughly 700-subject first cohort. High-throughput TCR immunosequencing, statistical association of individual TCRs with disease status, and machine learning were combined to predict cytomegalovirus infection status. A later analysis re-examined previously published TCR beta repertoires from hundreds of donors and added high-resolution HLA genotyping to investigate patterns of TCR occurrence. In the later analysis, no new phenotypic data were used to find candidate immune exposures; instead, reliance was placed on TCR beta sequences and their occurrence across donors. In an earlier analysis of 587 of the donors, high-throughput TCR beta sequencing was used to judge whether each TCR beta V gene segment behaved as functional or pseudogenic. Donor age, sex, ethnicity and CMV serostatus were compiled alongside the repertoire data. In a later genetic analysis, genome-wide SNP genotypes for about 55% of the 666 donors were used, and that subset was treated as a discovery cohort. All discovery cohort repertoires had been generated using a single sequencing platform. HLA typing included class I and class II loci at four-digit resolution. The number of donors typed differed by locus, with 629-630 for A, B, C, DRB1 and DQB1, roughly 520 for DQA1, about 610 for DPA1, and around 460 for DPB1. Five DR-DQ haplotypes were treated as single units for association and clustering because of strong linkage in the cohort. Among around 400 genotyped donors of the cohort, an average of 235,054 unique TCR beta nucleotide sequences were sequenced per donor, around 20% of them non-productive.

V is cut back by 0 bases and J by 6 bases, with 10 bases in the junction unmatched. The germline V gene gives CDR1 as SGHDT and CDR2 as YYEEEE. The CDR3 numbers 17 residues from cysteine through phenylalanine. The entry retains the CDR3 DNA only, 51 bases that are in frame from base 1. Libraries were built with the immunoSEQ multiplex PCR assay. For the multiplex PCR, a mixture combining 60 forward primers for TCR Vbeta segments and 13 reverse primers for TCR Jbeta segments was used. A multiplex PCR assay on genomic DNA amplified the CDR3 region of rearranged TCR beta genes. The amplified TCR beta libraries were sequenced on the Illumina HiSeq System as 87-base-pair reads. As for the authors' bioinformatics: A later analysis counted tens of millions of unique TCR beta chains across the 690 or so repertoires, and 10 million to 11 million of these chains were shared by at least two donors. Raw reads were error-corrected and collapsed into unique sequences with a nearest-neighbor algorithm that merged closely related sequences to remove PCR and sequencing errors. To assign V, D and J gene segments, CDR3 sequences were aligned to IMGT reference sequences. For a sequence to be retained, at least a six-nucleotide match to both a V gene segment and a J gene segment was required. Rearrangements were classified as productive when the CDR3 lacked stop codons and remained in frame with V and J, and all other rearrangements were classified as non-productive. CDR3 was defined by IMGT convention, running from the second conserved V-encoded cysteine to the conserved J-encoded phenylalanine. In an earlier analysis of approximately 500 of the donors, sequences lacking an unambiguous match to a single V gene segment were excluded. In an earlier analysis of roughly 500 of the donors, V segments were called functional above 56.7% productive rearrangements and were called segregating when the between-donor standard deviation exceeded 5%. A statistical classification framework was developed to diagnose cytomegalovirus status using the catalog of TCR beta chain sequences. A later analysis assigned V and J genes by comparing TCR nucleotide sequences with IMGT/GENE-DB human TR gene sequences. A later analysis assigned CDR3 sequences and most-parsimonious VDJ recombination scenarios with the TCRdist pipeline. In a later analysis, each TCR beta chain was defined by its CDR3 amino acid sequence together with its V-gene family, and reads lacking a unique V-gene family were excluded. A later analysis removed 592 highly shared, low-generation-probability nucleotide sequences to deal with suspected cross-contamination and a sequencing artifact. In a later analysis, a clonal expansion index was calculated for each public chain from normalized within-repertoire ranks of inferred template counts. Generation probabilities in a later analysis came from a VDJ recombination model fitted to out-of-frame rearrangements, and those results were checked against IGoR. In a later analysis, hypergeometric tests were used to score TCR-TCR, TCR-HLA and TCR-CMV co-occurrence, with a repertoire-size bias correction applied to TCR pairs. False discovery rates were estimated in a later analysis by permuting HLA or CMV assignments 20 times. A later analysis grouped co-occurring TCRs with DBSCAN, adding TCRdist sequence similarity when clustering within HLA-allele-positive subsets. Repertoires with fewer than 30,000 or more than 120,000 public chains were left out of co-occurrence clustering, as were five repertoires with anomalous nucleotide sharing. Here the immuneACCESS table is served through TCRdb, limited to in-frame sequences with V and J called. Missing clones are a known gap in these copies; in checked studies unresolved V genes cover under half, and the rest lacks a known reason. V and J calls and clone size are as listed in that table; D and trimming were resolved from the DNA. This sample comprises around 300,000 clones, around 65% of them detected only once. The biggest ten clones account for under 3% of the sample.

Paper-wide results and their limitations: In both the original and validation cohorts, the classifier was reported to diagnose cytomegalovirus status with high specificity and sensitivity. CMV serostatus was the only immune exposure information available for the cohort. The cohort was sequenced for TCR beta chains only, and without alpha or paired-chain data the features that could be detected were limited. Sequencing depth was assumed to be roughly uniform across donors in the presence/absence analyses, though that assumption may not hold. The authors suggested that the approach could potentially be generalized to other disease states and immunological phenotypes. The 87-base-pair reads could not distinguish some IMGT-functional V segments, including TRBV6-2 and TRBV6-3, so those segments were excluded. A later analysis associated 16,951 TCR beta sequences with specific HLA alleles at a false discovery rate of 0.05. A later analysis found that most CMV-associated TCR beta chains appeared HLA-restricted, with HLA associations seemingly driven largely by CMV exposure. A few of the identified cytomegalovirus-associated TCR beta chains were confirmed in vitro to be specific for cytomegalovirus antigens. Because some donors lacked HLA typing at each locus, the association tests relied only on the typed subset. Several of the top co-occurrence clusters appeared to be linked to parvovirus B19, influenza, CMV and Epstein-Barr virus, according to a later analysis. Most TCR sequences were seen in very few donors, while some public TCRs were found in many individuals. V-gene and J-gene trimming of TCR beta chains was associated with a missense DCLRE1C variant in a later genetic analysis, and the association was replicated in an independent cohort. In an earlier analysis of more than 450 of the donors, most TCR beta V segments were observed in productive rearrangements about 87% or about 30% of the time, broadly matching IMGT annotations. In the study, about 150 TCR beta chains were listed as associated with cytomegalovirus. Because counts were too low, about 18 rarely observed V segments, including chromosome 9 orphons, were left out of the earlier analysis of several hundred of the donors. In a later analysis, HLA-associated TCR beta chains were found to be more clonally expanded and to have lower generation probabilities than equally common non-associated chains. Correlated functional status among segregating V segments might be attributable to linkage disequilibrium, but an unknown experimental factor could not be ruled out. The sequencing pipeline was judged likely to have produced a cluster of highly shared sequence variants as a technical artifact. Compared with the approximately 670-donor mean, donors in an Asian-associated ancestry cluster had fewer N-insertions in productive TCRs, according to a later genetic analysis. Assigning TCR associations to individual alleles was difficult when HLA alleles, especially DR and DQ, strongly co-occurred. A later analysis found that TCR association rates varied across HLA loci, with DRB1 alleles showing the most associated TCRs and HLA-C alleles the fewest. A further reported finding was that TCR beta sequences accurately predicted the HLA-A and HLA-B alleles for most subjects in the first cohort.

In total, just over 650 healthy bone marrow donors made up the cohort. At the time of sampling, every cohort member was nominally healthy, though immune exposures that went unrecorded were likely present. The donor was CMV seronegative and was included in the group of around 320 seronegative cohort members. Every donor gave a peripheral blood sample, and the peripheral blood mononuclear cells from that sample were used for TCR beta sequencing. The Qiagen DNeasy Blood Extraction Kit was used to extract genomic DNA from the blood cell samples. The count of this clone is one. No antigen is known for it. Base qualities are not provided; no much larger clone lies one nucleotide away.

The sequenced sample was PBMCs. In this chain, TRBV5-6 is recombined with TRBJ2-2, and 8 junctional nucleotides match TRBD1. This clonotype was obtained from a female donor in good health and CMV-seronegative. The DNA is TGTGCCAGCAGCTTGGAGCGGACAGGGATATATTCCGGGGAGCTGTTTTTT. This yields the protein CASSLERTGIYSGELFF. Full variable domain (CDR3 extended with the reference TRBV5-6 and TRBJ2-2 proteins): DAGVTQSPTHLIKTRGQQVTLRCSPKSGHDTVSWYQQALGQGPQFIFQYYEEEERQRGNFPDRFSGHQFPNYSSELNVNALLLGDSALYLCASSLERTGIYSGELFFGEGSRLTVL.